The sequence of this T cell receptor beta chain was determined in a study of blood T cell repertoires in COVID-19. In the original analysis: Reference gene primer amplification gave estimated nucleated cell counts. Generated by immunoSEQ multiplex PCR, the TCRdb table keeps only in-frame clones and is missing some. That table gives V, J and clone size, and the DNA gave D and trimming. Of some 58,000 clones listed, 80% to 90% are singletons. This CDR3 contains 15 residues. V lost 2 bases and J lost 7; bases outside the gene matches: 7. Germline-derived CDR1 and CDR2 are SGHTS and YDEGEE. This clone was detected once.

The receptor was derived from a man in his forties with acute or convalescent COVID-19. This chain links TRBV5-8 with TRBJ1-1, with TRBD1 identical over 11 bases. The sample consisted of peripheral blood. CDR3 DNA sequence: TGTGCCAGCAGCTTTCAGGGGACAGGGGGGTTTGAAGCTTTCTTT. Protein sequence: CASSFQGTGGFEAFF.